The following is a T cell receptor beta chain sequence with its context. Antigen unknown. The CDR3 has 16 amino acids. With 0 bases removed from V and 2 bases from J, the gap between germline ends came to 12 bases. Germline-derived CDR1 and CDR2 are LGHNA and YNFKEQ. After isolation, RNA underwent reverse transcription to generate cDNA as the sequencing template. Data came from immunoSEQ multiplex PCR; TCRdb stores just in-frame clones and leaves some out. The sample records about 150,000 clones, over 70% being singletons. This entry comes from a study of CD8+ T cells in alopecia areata. Across the study: Patients took tofacitinib for 6 to 18 months, followed by 6 drug-free months. Study-wide findings and caveats: Greater clonality was observed in lesional scalp samples, especially alopecia totalis/universalis, versus normal scalp.

From alopecia areata patients, lesional scalp punch biopsies and peripheral blood were collected. The source material was CD8+ T cells sorted from blood, sampled at week 0. The origin of this receptor is a human donor with alopecia areata. The chain carries TRBV4-2 and TRBJ2-3, with D perhaps given as TRBD1 or TRBD2 (5 bases each). The CDR3: CASSQDPGTATDTQYF. The CDR3 coding sequence is TGTGCCAGCAGCCAAGATCCTGGGACGGCCACAGATACGCAGTATTTT.